This T cell receptor beta chain was found in a study of CD8 T cells in Susac syndrome. Germline CDR1 is DFQATT and CDR2 is SNEGSKA (reference sequence). V shed 4 bases, J shed 2 bases, and the junction held 4 bases outside the gene matches. The CDR3 runs 14 residues. An amount of RNA that ranged from about 0.45 to 1 ug was reverse transcribed with random hexamers. TCRdb reprocessed the immunoSEQ multiplex PCR reads with MiXCR, giving one entry per CDR3 protein. Of some 200,000 distinct CDR3 sequences detected, about 95% appear once; the ten largest clones hold 0.075% to 0.095%. The receptor was derived from a human donor with multiple sclerosis. Sequenced: CD4+ T cells from PBMCs. J is TRBJ2-3 and V is TRBV20-1; TRBD1 agrees at 9 bases. The CDR3 DNA is TGCAGTGCTACTGGGACAGGGCCCACAGATACGCAGTATTTT. It specifies CSATGTGPTDTQYF.